The sequence of this T cell receptor beta chain was determined in a study of blood T cell repertoires in COVID-19. Measured with immunoSEQ multiplex PCR; TCRdb has only the in-frame clones, and not every one. The repertoire holds approximately 330,000 clones, with roughly 91% as singletons. The CDR3 consists of 16 residues. Germline CDR1 is LGHDT and CDR2 is YNNKEL (reference sequence). Germline trimming cut 1 base from V and 8 bases from J; bases unmatched to any gene: 11. This clonotype was obtained from a woman in her 30s who had recovered from COVID-19. The rearrangement joins TRBV3-1 (or the pseudogene TRBV3-2) to TRBJ2-4, with TRBD2 matching over 7 bases. The material sequenced was PBMCs or T cells enriched from blood (not recorded which). The CDR3 region has the DNA TGTGCCAGCAGCCAAGGATGGGGCGGGAGCGCGGACATTCAGTACTTC. Its translation: CASSQGWGGSADIQYF.